This T cell receptor beta chain emerged from a study of technical replicates of blood from a few donors. The CDR3 consists of 16 residues. V was pared by 5 bases and J by 3 bases, with 9 bases of the junction left unmatched. Germline V gene data show CDR1 as LNHDA and CDR2 as SQIVND (reference sequence). Sequencing used immunoSEQ multiplex PCR; TCRdb keeps in-frame clones, though not all of them. This sample has about 84,000 clones, with roughly 93% found just once. The source material was T cells isolated from PBMCs. The TCR originated in a human donor in good health. The chain employs TRBV19 and TRBJ2-1, with 8 bases aligning to TRBD1. The CDR3 DNA follows: TGTGCCAGTAGTCACCCCGACAGGGGAGGCTACAATGAGCAGTTCTTC. This gives the protein CASSHPDRGGYNEQFF.